These 25 T cell receptor beta chains share one sample of origin, sequenced in a study of post-analysis software for immune sequencing data. Findings and caveats of the study: Patients carried a handful of TRBV segments more frequently than controls did, and TRBV5-6, TRBV5-1 and TRBV20-1 were among them.

Antigen specificity for these receptors is unknown. The library was made from cDNA and included unique molecular identifiers. TCRdb re-called the PCR reads with MiXCR, one entry per CDR3 protein. This table holds 800,000 to 950,000 distinct CDR3 sequences, about 53% found once. The sequencing input was blood. Receptors originate from a girl between 10 and 17 years old with multiple sclerosis.

This clonotype was counted once. The chain links TRBV10-3 to TRBJ1-1; possibly TRBD1 for D (6 bases). The germline V gene has CDR1 ENHRY and CDR2 SYGVKD. V dropped 10 bases and J dropped 4 bases, with 22 bases sitting between them. The CDR3 sequence is 15 residues long. Written as DNA, the CDR3 is TGTGCCACCCGAACAGGGATCGGGTCGGGCACTGAAGCTTTCTTT. It yields the protein CATRTGIGSGTEAFF.

This chain links TRBV5-1 with TRBJ2-3, with 14 bases lining up with TRBD2. The V and J ends lost 3 bases and 3 bases, in that order; junction bases with no gene match: 18. The germline gives CDR1 SGHRS, CDR2 YFSETQ. The length of the CDR3 is 21 residues. The CDR3 region is CASSWEFGTGTSGSRTDTQYF. Written as DNA, the CDR3 is TGCGCCAGCAGCTGGGAGTTTGGGACAGGGACTAGCGGGAGTCGGACAGATACGCAGTATTTT.

The V call is TRBV6-1, the J call TRBJ2-3; D is possibly TRBD1 (5 bases). This CDR3 has 17 residues. The germline V gene encodes CDR1 MNHNS and CDR2 SASEGT. V was cut by 10 bases and J by 0 bases, with 23 bases left in between. The CDR3 nucleotides are TGTGCCAATGCCCCGACCTTGACAGTTCTTAGCACAGATACGCAGTATTTT. It encodes CANAPTLTVLSTDTQYF.

The V call is TRBV11-3, the J call TRBJ2-3; D perhaps matches TRBD2 (6 bases). The germline V gene encodes CDR1 SGHNT and CDR2 YENEEA. Trimming pared 5 bases from V and 5 bases from J, leaving 14 bases between. The CDR3 length is 14 residues. The CDR3 DNA follows: TGTGCCAGCAGCCCCCGCGCCGGGGGAGATACGCAGTATTTT. This codes for CASSPRAGGDTQYF.

The chain recombines TRBV29-1 with TRBJ2-1; possible D gene TRBD2, 6 bases. Germline CDR1 SQVTM, CDR2 ANQGSEA. Trimming pared 3 bases from V and 6 bases from J, leaving 12 bases between. This CDR3 has 13 residues. CDR3 DNA: TGCAGCGTTGAGGTAATCGGGGGCAATGAGCAGTTCTTC. This codes for CSVEVIGGNEQFF.

This clonotype was seen a handful of times. The rearrangement uses TRBV20-1 and TRBJ2-5; no firm D call. Germline CDR1 DFQATT, CDR2 SNEGSKA (reference sequence). CDR3 length: 12 residues. Trimming removed 7 bases from V and 1 base from J, with 10 bases in between. CDR3 in DNA: TGCAGTGGGGTTAAGGGCCAAGAGACCCAGTACTTC. Translated: CSGVKGQETQYF.

The sample holds a few counts of this clonotype. The J gene is TRBJ2-5, the V gene TRBV20-1, with D uncertain. Germline V CDR1 and CDR2: DFQATT, SNEGSKA (reference sequence). The CDR3 is made up of 11 amino acids. V gave up 3 bases and J gave up 4 bases, with 6 bases separating them. CDR3 nucleotides: TGCAGTGCTAGTGAAGGAGAGACCCAGTACTTC. It encodes CSASEGETQYF.

This chain uses TRBV19 with TRBJ2-7, with 10 bases aligning to TRBD1. The J call may be faulty, since TRBJ2-5 better matches the DNA end. The CDR3 has 15 residues. Germline CDR1 is LNHDA and CDR2 is SQIVND (reference sequence). The CDR3: CASSISGTGAETQYF. CDR3 nucleotide sequence: TGTGCCAGTAGTATCTCCGGGACAGGGGCCGAGACCCAGTACTTC.

The chain recombines TRBV20-1 with TRBJ2-3; 10 nucleotides align to TRBD2. The CDR3 is made up of 14 amino acids. Trimming at V came to 5 bases and at J to 5 bases, leaving 7 bases not matched to a gene. CDR1 and CDR2 from the germline V gene are DFQATT and SNEGSKA (reference sequence). This chain's CDR3 is CSAGAGGLGDTQYF. As DNA, the CDR3 is TGCAGTGCTGGAGCGGGGGGGCTTGGAGATACGCAGTATTTT.

The rearrangement links TRBV2 to TRBJ1-2; D unclear. The CDR3 length is 12 residues. The germline V gene has CDR1 SNHLY and CDR2 FYNNEI. The V and J ends lost 3 bases and 4 bases respectively, with 6 bases between them. The chain's CDR3 is CASSEDGYGYTF. The CDR3 nucleotides read TGTGCCAGCAGTGAGGACGGCTATGGCTACACCTTC.

This chain joins TRBV20-1 and TRBJ2-7, with D tentatively TRBD2 (6 bases). V was pared by 4 bases and J by 2 bases, with 15 bases between. CDR1 and CDR2 from the germline V gene are DFQATT and SNEGSKA (reference sequence). CDR3 length equals 14 residues. The CDR3 region has the DNA TGCAGTGCTATACAGCGGGCAAAAACCTACGAGCAGTACTTC. Encoded protein: CSAIQRAKTYEQYF.

The chain carries TRBV20-1 and TRBJ2-5, with 11 positions matching TRBD2. CDR1 and CDR2 from the germline V gene are DFQATT and SNEGSKA (reference sequence). Trimming at V came to 2 bases and at J to 2 bases, leaving 4 bases not matched to a gene. This CDR3 comprises 15 residues. The chain's CDR3 is CSARRLAGSQETQYF. DNA for the CDR3: TGCAGTGCTAGAAGACTAGCGGGGTCTCAAGAGACCCAGTACTTC.

The chain employs TRBV18 and TRBJ1-3; D ambiguous. The germline gives CDR1 KGHSH, CDR2 LQKENI. Trimming pared 1 base from V and 1 base from J, leaving 11 bases between. The CDR3 extends over 16 amino acids. CDR3 in amino acids: CASSPLADGSGNTIYF. For the CDR3, the DNA is TGTGCCAGCTCACCACTGGCGGATGGGTCTGGAAACACCATATATTTT. Full variable domain (rest looked up from reference TRBV18 and TRBJ1-3): NAGVMQNPRHLVRRRGQEARLRCSPMKGHSHVYWYRQLPEEGLKFMVYLQKENIIDESGMPKERFSAEFPKEGPSILRIQQVVRGDSAAYFCASSPLADGSGNTIYFGEGSWLTVV.

The V call is TRBV7-3, the J call TRBJ2-1, with 10 bases identical to TRBD2. The CDR3 has 17 residues. Losses at the gene ends were 3 bases for V and 7 bases for J; bases not matched to a gene: 12. CDR1 is SGHTA and CDR2 is FQGTGA in the germline V gene. This CDR3 reads CASSFGHRTSGQNEQFF. CDR3 sequence (DNA): TGTGCCAGCAGCTTCGGCCACAGGACTAGCGGCCAAAATGAGCAGTTCTTC.

The chain recombines TRBV20-1 with TRBJ1-5, with D uncertain. Germline CDR1 DFQATT, CDR2 SNEGSKA (reference sequence). There are 14 residues in the CDR3. Trimming took 3 bases from V and 0 from J, leaving 9 bases between them. CDR3 protein: CSARGQYSNQPQHF. CDR3 DNA: TGCAGTGCTAGGGGTCAGTATAGCAATCAGCCCCAGCATTTT.

This clonotype was seen once. The V gene is TRBV18, the J gene TRBJ1-5; D gene uncertain. This CDR3 has 13 residues. Trimming removed 2 bases from V and 3 bases from J, with 5 bases in between. Germline-derived CDR1 and CDR2 are KGHSH and LQKENI. In DNA, the CDR3 is TGTGCCAGCTCACCAGGCGCCAATCAGCCCCAGCATTTT. As protein: CASSPGANQPQHF.

V and J are TRBV14 and TRBJ1-2, with TRBD1 as a possible D gene (6 bases). Trimming cost V 4 bases and J 4 bases, with 13 bases left between them. From germline, CDR1 is SGHDN and CDR2 FVKESK. The CDR3 consists of 14 residues. In nucleotides, the CDR3 is TGTGCCAGCAGCCCGACGGGGGGCCTCTATGGCTACACCTTC. Encoded protein: CASSPTGGLYGYTF.

In its sample, this clonotype was seen a few times. V is TRBV20-1 and J is TRBJ2-7, with 9 bases that match TRBD2. This CDR3 spans 16 amino acids. With V trimmed by 3 bases and J by 5 bases, 14 bases remained unmatched. The V gene's germline CDR1 is DFQATT and CDR2 SNEGSKA (reference sequence). CDR3 sequence (DNA): TGCAGTGCTAGTTCCCTGTTTAGCGGGGGAGCGGACGAGCAGTACTTC. Translation gives CSASSLFSGGADEQYF.

The rearrangement uses TRBV11-2 and TRBJ2-3, with D unclear. Germline CDR1 and CDR2: SGHAT and FQNNGV. This CDR3 is built from 13 residues. V lost 9 bases and J 0 bases, leaving 10 bases between the germline ends. The DNA for the CDR3 is TGTGCCAGTAGGACGTATAGCACAGATACGCAGTATTTT. Protein: CASRTYSTDTQYF.

A few counts support this clonotype. The chain has TRBV6-5 and TRBJ1-1; D remains ambiguous. This CDR3 region has 15 residues. Germline V lookup: CDR1 MNHEY, CDR2 SVGAGI. V lost 0 bases to trimming and J lost 0 bases, with 8 bases between them. In nucleotides, the CDR3 is TGTGCCAGCAGTTACTCTGAGGGATTGAACACTGAAGCTTTCTTT. Translation gives CASSYSEGLNTEAFF.

This clonotype was seen only a few times. The chain combines TRBV9 with TRBJ2-5; 8 bases map to TRBD2. After removal of 3 bases from V and 5 bases from J, the junction contained 3 bases not matched to a gene. CDR3 length: 13 residues. Germline V gene data show CDR1 as SGDLS and CDR2 as YYNGEE. The CDR3 DNA sequence: TGTGCCAGCAGCGCGGGACTAGAGGAGACCCAGTACTTC. Its protein product is CASSAGLEETQYF.

This clonotype appeared a few times. V usage is TRBV5-1 and J usage is TRBJ2-7; 9 bases line up with TRBD1. CDR3 length: 13 amino acids. The ends lost 5 bases at V and 3 bases at J; junction bases unmatched: 3. The germline CDR1 and CDR2 sequences are SGHRS and YFSETQ. The CDR3 DNA sequence: TGCGCCAGCAGGGAGACAGGGGGCTACGAGCAGTACTTC. It yields the protein CASRETGGYEQYF.

The chain couples TRBV20-1 to TRBJ2-1; D is possibly TRBD1 (5 bases). V was pared by 2 bases and J by 4 bases, with 12 bases between. Germline CDR1 and CDR2: DFQATT and SNEGSKA (reference sequence). The CDR3 runs to 14 residues. The DNA of the CDR3 is TGCAGTGCTAGACCCAGGGTCGGTTACAATGAGCAGTTCTTC. This sequence encodes CSARPRVGYNEQFF.

This rearrangement joins TRBV4-2 to TRBJ2-4, with D maybe TRBD1 (6 bases). CDR1 LGHNA and CDR2 YNFKEQ come from the germline V gene. V was trimmed by 4 bases and J by 8 bases, leaving 21 bases between them. The CDR3 runs 16 residues. DNA for the CDR3: TGTGCCAGCAGCCCAAAAAGTTTAGGGACACTCGACATTCAGTACTTC. Translated, it gives CASSPKSLGTLDIQYF.

The V gene is TRBV5-1, the J gene TRBJ1-1; D unresolved. Germline V gives CDR1 SGHRS, CDR2 YFSETQ. The CDR3 totals 14 residues. V was pared by 7 bases and J by 0 bases, with 13 bases between. The CDR3 DNA is TGCGCCAGCTGGACGGGAAGCATGAACACTGAAGCTTTCTTT. Translation gives CASWTGSMNTEAFF.